The present entry profiles one TCR beta chain with its context. This CDR3 contains 14 residues. CDR1 is MNHEY and CDR2 is SVGAGI in the germline V gene. V was cut by 8 bases and J by 1 base, with 15 bases left in between. This specimen belongs to a study of blood T cell repertoires in COVID-19. Study background: From T cells, B-cell-depleted T cells, or PBMCs came the material, which was cDNA or gDNA.

Original processing methods: Reference gene primer amplification gave estimated nucleated cell counts. The assay was immunoSEQ multiplex PCR, and TCRdb's table has in-frame clones only and misses some. That table gives V, J and clone size, and the DNA gave D and trimming. The repertoire holds some 73,000 clones, with around nine tenths as singletons. J is TRBJ2-7 and V is TRBV6-5, with a tentative D call TRBD2 (6 bases). The TCR comes from a woman in her sixties with acute or convalescent COVID-19. Sequencing input: peripheral blood. CDR3 amino acids: CASQAEGGSYEQYF. DNA for the CDR3: TGTGCCAGCCAAGCGGAAGGAGGGTCCTACGAGCAGTACTTC.